Listed below are T cell receptor beta chains from one sample, sequenced in a study of blood T cell repertoires in COVID-19. The table came from immunoSEQ multiplex PCR; TCRdb's copy has only in-frame clones and leaves some out. This sample yields some 260,000 clones, of which about 90% are seen a single time; about a tenth belongs to the top ten. The sample taken for sequencing was peripheral blood. These TCRs come from a woman in her 70s with COVID-19, enrolled during active disease. Both conserved end residues are part of each CDR3. A D gene is named only where the DNA matches it firmly. Part of the rows lack a size; the others show once, few, many or a class for expanded clones.

>TRBJ2-1|.|14|TRBD2|TRBV6-2/TRBV6-3
CASSRLLAANEQFF
TGTGCCAGCAGCCGGCTACTAGCGGCCAATGAGCAGTTCTTC
>TRBJ2-5|.|13|TRBD2|TRBV5-4
CASSPGGGETQYF
TGTGCCAGCAGCCCGGGGGGAGGTGAGACCCAGTACTTC
>TRBJ1-2|.|17|.|TRBV4-3
CASSQEYEGARNYGYTF
TGCGCCAGCAGCCAAGAATACGAAGGGGCGCGGAACTATGGCTACACCTTC
>TRBJ1-2|.|16|.|TRBV5-5
CASSGRGEAEVVGYTF
TGTGCCAGCAGCGGGAGGGGAGAGGCTGAAGTGGTTGGCTACACCTTC
>TRBJ1-2|.|12|.|TRBV28
CASSLGAVGYTF
TGTGCCAGCAGTTTGGGGGCGGTTGGCTACACCTTC
>TRBJ2-7|once|14|TRBD1|TRBV30
CAWSSGTGSYEQYF
TGTGCCTGGAGCTCCGGGACAGGCTCCTACGAGCAGTACTTC
>TRBJ1-2|.|15|TRBD1|TRBV27
CASSLSRGLWYGYTF
TGTGCCAGCAGTTTATCTAGGGGGCTATGGTATGGCTACACCTTC
>TRBJ1-2|.|15|.|TRBV6-6
CASSRKAQDSGGYTF
TGTGCCAGCAGCCGGAAGGCTCAGGACTCGGGGGGCTACACCTTC
>TRBJ2-7|.|15|TRBD1|TRBV19
CASSSGQYFSYEQYF
TGTGCCAGTAGCTCGGGACAGTACTTCTCCTACGAGCAGTACTTC
>TRBJ2-6|.|16|.|TRBV19
CASSINGRAGANVLTF
TGTGCCAGTAGTATCAATGGCCGGGCTGGGGCCAACGTCCTGACTTTC
>TRBJ2-1|.|16|.|TRBV5-4
CASSSRDKHSYNEQFF
TGTGCCAGCAGCTCTCGGGACAAACACTCCTACAATGAGCAGTTCTTC